A selection of T cell receptor beta chains follows, all from one sample in a study of blood T cell repertoires in COVID-19. The protocol was immunoSEQ multiplex PCR, while the TCRdb copy is restricted to in-frame clones and leaves out a portion. Of about 220,000 clones in the sample, 65% to 85% were seen once. Sequencing used PBMCs or T cells enriched from blood (not recorded which). Receptor source: an older woman who had recovered from COVID-19. The CDR3 runs from the conserved cysteine through the conserved F or W. Fields, in order: CDR3 DNA, CDR3 protein, V gene, J gene, clone size, D gene. The D gene is left open where the match is weak. Not all rows give a size; the values are once, few, many and, for expanded clones, a class.

TGTGCCAGCAGCCAAGAGCGGGGGTCAGGACTTTATGGCTACACCTTC	CASSQERGSGLYGYTF	TRBV14	TRBJ1-2	-	-
TGCAGCGTTGACCTCTCTCTTACGGGGGCTTTCTTT	CSVDLSLTGAFF	TRBV29-1	TRBJ1-1	-	-
TGTGCCACCAGTGGACAGGGGACAGATACGCAGTATTTT	CATSGQGTDTQYF	TRBV24-1	TRBJ2-3	-	TRBD1
TGTGCCAGCAGCTTAAGACAGGGGTCCTATAATTCACCCCTCCACTTT	CASSLRQGSYNSPLHF	TRBV7-2	TRBJ1-6	once	TRBD1
TGTGCCAGCAGTTTATCGACAGTCGGTGGCTACACCTTC	CASSLSTVGGYTF	TRBV12-3/TRBV12-4	TRBJ1-2	-	-
TGTGCCAGCAGACAAAGGGGGACCGGGGGGAACACAGATACGCAGTATTTT	CASRQRGTGGNTDTQYF	TRBV3-1/TRBV3-2	TRBJ2-3	-	-
TGCACCAGCAGCCAAAGAAGAGGGGGCTCTGGAAACACCATATATTTT	CTSSQRRGGSGNTIYF	TRBV1	TRBJ1-3	-	-
TGTGCCACCAGTGAGGGACTAGCGGGGGGGTCGACTCCCGGGGAGCTGTTTTTT	CATSEGLAGGSTPGELFF	TRBV24-1	TRBJ2-2	-	TRBD2
TGTGCCAGACTCGACAGGGCGGGGACCACTGAAGCTTTCTTT	CARLDRAGTTEAFF	TRBV21-1	TRBJ1-1	-	-
TGTGCCAGCAGCTCCACCCCTAGAGAGACCCAGTACTTC	CASSSTPRETQYF	TRBV7-2	TRBJ2-5	-	-
TGTGCCAGCAGAGGGGTCAGGGGAAACACCATATATTTT	CASRGVRGNTIYF	TRBV6-5	TRBJ1-3	-	-
TGTGCCAGCAGGCAGACAGGGTCTAATGAAAAACTGTTTTTT	CASRQTGSNEKLFF	TRBV6-5	TRBJ1-4	-	TRBD1
TGTGCCAGCAGCTTGGGTCGTAGCGGGGGGTACAATGAGCAGTTCTTC	CASSLGRSGGYNEQFF	TRBV5-4	TRBJ2-1	-	TRBD2
TGCAGCGTGGCTGAGGTCGGGACAGCTTTTGCAGCTCTGTACTTC	CSVAEVGTAFAALYF	TRBV29-1	TRBJ2-5	-	TRBD1
TGTGCCAGCTCACCAGGGATCGCGGGCTCCTACAATGAGCAGTTCTTC	CASSPGIAGSYNEQFF	TRBV18	TRBJ2-1	-	-
TGTGCCAGCAGCCAGGGGGTCGAGCAGTACTTC	CASSQGVEQYF	TRBV7-8	TRBJ2-7	-	TRBD1
TGTGCTAGTGGTTTGTCGGAAGGGGCCAATAATGAAAAACTGTTTTTT	CASGLSEGANNEKLFF	TRBV12-5	TRBJ1-4	once	-
TGTGCCAGCTCACCCGACAACACCTTTCCGCCCCAGCATTTT	CASSPDNTFPPQHF	TRBV18	TRBJ1-5	-	-
TGTGCCAGCAGTGAAACGGAGGGTCTCTCCTACGAGCAGTACTTC	CASSETEGLSYEQYF	TRBV6-1	TRBJ2-7	-	-
TGTGCCAGCAGCCTTACCGACAGGATTAATGAAAAACTGTTTTTT	CASSLTDRINEKLFF	TRBV5-6	TRBJ1-4	once	-
TGTGCCTTAGGGGGCACCGGGGAGCTGTTTTTT	CALGGTGELFF	TRBV30	TRBJ2-2	-	-
TGTGCCAGCAGCTTACCAGGGGCGGTCTATGGCTACACCTTC	CASSLPGAVYGYTF	TRBV7-2	TRBJ1-2	-	-
TGCGCCAGCAGCGCCGGACAGGGTCGGAATGAGCAGTTCTTC	CASSAGQGRNEQFF	TRBV5-1	TRBJ2-1	-	TRBD1
TGTGCCAGCAGCCAATCGAGCGCTACCTACGAGCAGTACTTC	CASSQSSATYEQYF	TRBV3-1/TRBV3-2	TRBJ2-7	once	-
TGTGCCAGCAGCCCACCGGACAGGGATCTCACAGATACGCAGTATTTT	CASSPPDRDLTDTQYF	TRBV7-9	TRBJ2-3	-	TRBD1
TGTGCCAGCAGTTACACCCCGGGACAGGGACGCGAAAAACTGTTTTTT	CASSYTPGQGREKLFF	TRBV6-5	TRBJ1-4	once	TRBD1
TGTGCCAGTAGGAGTAATAATGAAAAACTGTTTTTT	CASRSNNEKLFF	TRBV19	TRBJ1-4	-	-
TGTGCCAGCAGTCCCGGGGGGGGAGGCGAGCAGTACTTC	CASSPGGGGEQYF	TRBV6-6	TRBJ2-7	once	TRBD2
TGTGCCAGCAGCTTGGGCAGGGCCAGGGTGGGAGAGACCCAGTACTTC	CASSLGRARVGETQYF	TRBV5-4	TRBJ2-5	few	-
TGTGCCAGCAGCTTCCGGGACAGTGAAGCTTTCTTT	CASSFRDSEAFF	TRBV27	TRBJ1-1	many	TRBD1
TGTGCCAGCAGTGAAGCCGGACTCGTGAACACTGAAGCTTTCTTT	CASSEAGLVNTEAFF	TRBV6-1	TRBJ1-1	-	-
TGTGCCAGCAGCAAAGCGCGGGGGCAGGGGTGTGAAAAACTGTTTTTT	CASSKARGQGCEKLFF	TRBV21-1	TRBJ1-4	few	-
TGTGCCAGCAGTAGACAGGGGAGGGGTGAAAAACTGTTTTTT	CASSRQGRGEKLFF	TRBV25-1	TRBJ1-4	once	TRBD1
TGTGCCAGCAGCCCCCTGGACAGGCAGGTTCCGTACGAGCAGTACTTC	CASSPLDRQVPYEQYF	TRBV7-8	TRBJ2-7	-	TRBD1
TGTGCCTGGAGTTTCGGTGGGACACTTTCCTACGAGCAGTACTTC	CAWSFGGTLSYEQYF	TRBV30	TRBJ2-7	-	-
TGTGCCAGTATCAGCGGAGATAATGTGAACACTGAAGCTTTCTTT	CASISGDNVNTEAFF	TRBV19	TRBJ1-1	-	-
TGTGCCACCAGCAGGGGGACAGGCCCCACTGAGCAGTACTTC	CATSRGTGPTEQYF	TRBV15	TRBJ2-7	-	TRBD1
TGTGCCAGCAGCTCAGTGGGCCACTACGAGCAGTACTTC	CASSSVGHYEQYF	TRBV7-8	TRBJ2-7	-	-
TGCGCCAGCAGCTTAACAGGGCATCAAGAGACCCAGTACTTC	CASSLTGHQETQYF	TRBV5-1	TRBJ2-5	-	-
TGTGCCAGCTCGGGGGGAGGGGGAATGTATGGCTACACCTTC	CASSGGGGMYGYTF	TRBV18	TRBJ1-2	-	-
TGTGCCACCCATACGGCGGGAGGACCCACAGATACGCAGTATTTT	CATHTAGGPTDTQYF	TRBV19	TRBJ2-3	-	TRBD2
TGTGCCAGCACCCAGGGGCGAGGACGGTACGAGCAGTACTTC	CASTQGRGRYEQYF	TRBV25-1	TRBJ2-7	few	-
TGTGCCATCAGTGAGGGTTCCGGGACAGCGGAGTTCTTC	CAISEGSGTAEFF	TRBV10-3	TRBJ2-1	-	TRBD1
TGTGCCAGCAGTTCGACTGGAGGGGTTGGCTACACCTTC	CASSSTGGVGYTF	TRBV7-6	TRBJ1-2	few	-
TGTGCCAGCAGCTCCGGCAGGATCTCTGGCTACACCTTC	CASSSGRISGYTF	TRBV7-9	TRBJ1-2	-	-
TGTGCCAGCAGCACAGGGACAGTTGAAGCTTTCTTT	CASSTGTVEAFF	TRBV21-1	TRBJ1-1	-	-
TGTGCCAGCAGCTCTCGACAGGGACCAGAGACTGAAGCTTTCTTT	CASSSRQGPETEAFF	TRBV7-6	TRBJ1-1	-	TRBD1
TGTGCCACCAGTGACTCCGGGACAGGGGGCTACAATGAGCAGTTCTTC	CATSDSGTGGYNEQFF	TRBV24-1	TRBJ2-1	-	TRBD1
TGCGCCAGCAGCCAAGATGAGGTATGGGGACAGGAGAACACCGGGGAGCTGTTTTTT	CASSQDEVWGQENTGELFF	TRBV4-3	TRBJ2-2	-	TRBD1
TGCGCCAGCAGCCAAGTTCCACAGGGTGATCCGTTTTTT	CASSQVPQGDPFF	TRBV4-3	TRBJ1-4	-	-
TGTGCCAGCAGCCTTGTCCAGGGTCCTTACGAAAAACTGTTTTTT	CASSLVQGPYEKLFF	TRBV7-9	TRBJ1-4	-	-
TGTGCCAGCAGTTCTGGCATCCAGCCCCAGCATTTT	CASSSGIQPQHF	TRBV12-3/TRBV12-4	TRBJ1-5	once	-
TGTGCCAGCACCGGGACAGGGTCGCCGGGGGGCTACACCTTC	CASTGTGSPGGYTF	TRBV6-5	TRBJ1-2	-	TRBD1